The rows below give T cell receptor beta chains drawn from one sample of a study of glioma-infiltrating T cells. TCRdb re-called the multiplex PCR reads through MiXCR, storing one row per CDR3 protein. The data hold 300,000 to 450,000 distinct CDR3 sequences, with roughly two fifths observed a single time. Input material: glioma tissue, nonneoplastic brain tissue, or PBMCs (not recorded which). The receptors derive from a human donor with low-grade glioma or glioblastoma, undergoing nonglioma brain surgery, or in good health (not recorded which). The CDR3 runs from the conserved cysteine through the conserved F or W. The D gene is left open where the match is weak. The size of a clone is reported for some rows only, either as once, few or many, or as a class for expanded clones.

v_gene: TRBV18; len: 14; d_gene: TRBD1; j_gene: TRBJ1-2; abundance: once; CDR3aa: CASSPDREMVGYTF; CDR3nt: TGTGCCAGCTCCCCCGACAGGGAGATGGTCGGCTACACCTTC
v_gene: TRBV7-2; len: 14; d_gene: .; j_gene: TRBJ1-5; abundance: .; CDR3aa: CASSDNSYNQPQHF; CDR3nt: TGTGCCAGCAGCGACAACAGTTACAATCAGCCCCAGCATTTT
v_gene: TRBV28; len: 14; d_gene: .; j_gene: TRBJ1-1; abundance: .; CDR3aa: CASSGQTDPTEAFF; CDR3nt: TGTGCCAGCAGTGGGCAGACAGACCCCACTGAAGCTTTCTTT
v_gene: TRBV14; len: 18; d_gene: TRBD1; j_gene: TRBJ2-3; abundance: .; CDR3aa: CASSQTQGARGSTDTQYF; CDR3nt: TGTGCCAGCAGCCAGACACAGGGGGCTCGCGGGAGCACAGATACGCAGTATTTT
v_gene: TRBV28; len: 16; d_gene: .; j_gene: TRBJ2-4; abundance: .; CDR3aa: CASSYPWRDGKNIQYF; CDR3nt: TGTGCCAGCAGTTACCCGTGGAGGGATGGGAAAAACATTCAGTACTTC
v_gene: TRBV20-1; len: 13; d_gene: TRBD1; j_gene: TRBJ2-7; abundance: few; CDR3aa: CSATGTAAYEQYF; CDR3nt: TGCAGTGCCACAGGGACAGCCGCCTACGAGCAGTACTTC
v_gene: TRBV2; len: 15; d_gene: TRBD1; j_gene: TRBJ2-5; abundance: .; CDR3aa: CARRLDRGGQETQYF; CDR3nt: TGTGCGAGACGGCTGGACAGGGGTGGCCAAGAGACCCAGTACTTC
v_gene: TRBV28; len: 14; d_gene: .; j_gene: TRBJ2-2; abundance: .; CDR3aa: CASSFAAGTGELFF; CDR3nt: TGTGCCAGCAGTTTCGCTGCGGGCACCGGGGAGCTGTTTTTT
v_gene: TRBV6-2/TRBV6-3; len: 13; d_gene: .; j_gene: TRBJ2-1; abundance: few; CDR3aa: CASALEGRLEQFF; CDR3nt: TGTGCCAGCGCCCTTGAAGGGCGCTTAGAGCAGTTCTTC
v_gene: TRBV6-6; len: 15; d_gene: TRBD2; j_gene: TRBJ2-4; abundance: .; CDR3aa: CASGYSTGGGNIQYF; CDR3nt: TGTGCCAGCGGTTACTCGACGGGCGGGGGGAACATTCAGTACTTC
v_gene: TRBV6-1; len: 15; d_gene: .; j_gene: TRBJ1-1; abundance: many; CDR3aa: CASSSKPNTGTEAFF; CDR3nt: TGTGCCAGCAGTTCGAAGCCTAACACGGGAACTGAAGCTTTCTTT
v_gene: TRBV27; len: 16; d_gene: TRBD2; j_gene: TRBJ2-1; abundance: .; CDR3aa: CASSLSRLAGDGEQFF; CDR3nt: TGTGCCAGCAGTCTAAGTAGACTAGCGGGAGACGGTGAGCAGTTCTTC
v_gene: TRBV20-1; len: 14; d_gene: .; j_gene: TRBJ2-1; abundance: .; CDR3aa: CSAPLLSSYNEQFF; CDR3nt: TGCAGTGCCCCCCTTTTGAGCTCCTACAATGAGCAGTTCTTC
v_gene: TRBV7-8; len: 13; d_gene: .; j_gene: TRBJ1-5; abundance: .; CDR3aa: CASSLAQDQPQHF; CDR3nt: TGTGCCAGCAGCTTAGCGCAAGATCAGCCCCAGCATTTT
v_gene: TRBV6-9; len: 17; d_gene: TRBD2; j_gene: TRBJ2-3; abundance: once; CDR3aa: CASILYASGISTDTQYF; CDR3nt: TGTGCCAGCATTTTATATGCTAGCGGGATTTCTACAGATACGCAGTATTTT
v_gene: TRBV4-2; len: 16; d_gene: TRBD1; j_gene: TRBJ1-1; abundance: .; CDR3aa: CASSQDPRGLNTEAFF; CDR3nt: TGTGCCAGCAGCCAAGACCCCAGGGGGCTGAACACTGAAGCTTTCTTT
v_gene: TRBV20-1; len: 16; d_gene: TRBD2; j_gene: TRBJ2-2; abundance: .; CDR3aa: CSARKVAGGPVGELFF; CDR3nt: TGCAGTGCTAGAAAAGTAGCGGGAGGGCCGGTCGGGGAGCTGTTTTTT
v_gene: TRBV4-2; len: 15; d_gene: TRBD1; j_gene: TRBJ2-3; abundance: many; CDR3aa: CASSQDGTGRDTQYF; CDR3nt: TGTGCCAGCAGCCAAGACGGGACAGGACGGGATACGCAGTATTTT
v_gene: TRBV28; len: 12; d_gene: .; j_gene: TRBJ1-3; abundance: .; CDR3aa: CASSSFKSTIYF; CDR3nt: TGTGCCAGCAGTTCGTTTAAAAGCACCATATATTTT
v_gene: TRBV6-1; len: 14; d_gene: TRBD2; j_gene: TRBJ2-7; abundance: many; CDR3aa: CASLPEGGLLEQYF; CDR3nt: TGTGCCAGCCTCCCAGAGGGAGGGCTTCTCGAGCAGTACTTC
v_gene: TRBV27; len: 16; d_gene: .; j_gene: TRBJ2-2; abundance: many; CDR3aa: CASSYLTFANTGELFF; CDR3nt: TGTGCCAGCAGTTACCTTACTTTCGCGAACACCGGGGAGCTGTTTTTT
v_gene: TRBV19; len: 16; d_gene: .; j_gene: TRBJ2-3; abundance: few; CDR3aa: CASSPWGRTQADTQYF; CDR3nt: TGTGCCAGTAGCCCCTGGGGCAGGACGCAAGCAGATACGCAGTATTTT
v_gene: TRBV15; len: 12; d_gene: .; j_gene: TRBJ1-1; abundance: many; CDR3aa: CATSRMGGLAFF; CDR3nt: TGTGCCACCAGCAGGATGGGGGGTCTAGCTTTCTTT
v_gene: TRBV5-5; len: 15; d_gene: .; j_gene: TRBJ2-3; abundance: .; CDR3aa: CASSLGSGSADTQYF; CDR3nt: TGCGCCAGCAGCTTGGGGTCCGGGAGCGCAGATACGCAGTATTTT
v_gene: TRBV28; len: 13; d_gene: .; j_gene: TRBJ1-2; abundance: few; CDR3aa: CASTRAGIYGYTF; CDR3nt: TGTGCCAGCACCCGTGCGGGGATCTATGGCTACACCTTC
v_gene: TRBV4-1; len: 13; d_gene: .; j_gene: TRBJ1-2; abundance: .; CDR3aa: CASSQAQGHGYTF; CDR3nt: TGCGCCAGCAGCCAGGCCCAGGGGCATGGCTACACCTTC
v_gene: TRBV28; len: 15; d_gene: TRBD1; j_gene: TRBJ2-3; abundance: few; CDR3aa: CASSLMTGGADTQYF; CDR3nt: TGTGCCAGCAGTTTAATGACAGGGGGCGCGGATACGCAGTATTTT
v_gene: TRBV15; len: 14; d_gene: .; j_gene: TRBJ1-2; abundance: .; CDR3aa: CATSRTFTGDGYTF; CDR3nt: TGTGCCACCAGCAGAACCTTTACGGGGGATGGCTACACCTTC
v_gene: TRBV7-2; len: 15; d_gene: .; j_gene: TRBJ2-5; abundance: .; CDR3aa: CASSKQRREQETQYF; CDR3nt: TGTGCCAGCAGCAAACAGAGAAGGGAGCAAGAGACCCAGTACTTC
v_gene: TRBV11-2; len: 14; d_gene: TRBD1; j_gene: TRBJ1-6; abundance: .; CDR3aa: CASRYGTGTFPLHF; CDR3nt: TGTGCCAGCAGATACGGGACAGGGACGTTCCCCCTCCACTTT
v_gene: TRBV2; len: 12; d_gene: .; j_gene: TRBJ1-4; abundance: .; CDR3aa: CASSEAFEKPFF; CDR3nt: TGTGCCAGCAGTGAAGCCTTTGAAAAGCCGTTTTTT
v_gene: TRBV28; len: 15; d_gene: .; j_gene: TRBJ2-7; abundance: many; CDR3aa: CASSTQGLSSYEQYF; CDR3nt: TGTGCCAGCAGCACCCAAGGATTAAGCTCCTACGAGCAGTACTTC
v_gene: TRBV28; len: 14; d_gene: .; j_gene: TRBJ2-7; abundance: many; CDR3aa: CASSEPGQSYEQYF; CDR3nt: TGTGCCAGCAGTGAGCCGGGACAATCCTACGAGCAGTACTTC
v_gene: TRBV19; len: 13; d_gene: .; j_gene: TRBJ1-1; abundance: .; CDR3aa: CASWGRGETEAFF; CDR3nt: TGTGCCAGTTGGGGGAGAGGGGAGACTGAAGCTTTCTTT
v_gene: TRBV15; len: 15; d_gene: .; j_gene: TRBJ1-5; abundance: many; CDR3aa: CATSRDWQSNQPQHF; CDR3nt: TGTGCCACCAGCAGAGACTGGCAGAGCAATCAGCCCCAGCATTTT
v_gene: TRBV20-1; len: 14; d_gene: TRBD2; j_gene: TRBJ2-3; abundance: many; CDR3aa: CSAWIAGVADTQYF; CDR3nt: TGCAGTGCATGGATAGCGGGAGTTGCAGATACGCAGTATTTT
v_gene: TRBV28; len: 13; d_gene: .; j_gene: TRBJ1-3; abundance: few; CDR3aa: CASSLSAGNTIYF; CDR3nt: TGTGCCTCCAGTTTATCGGCTGGAAACACCATATATTTT
v_gene: TRBV6-6; len: 16; d_gene: .; j_gene: TRBJ1-3; abundance: .; CDR3aa: CASTYRDGLSGDTIYF; CDR3nt: TGCGCCAGCACCTACCGTGACGGCCTCTCTGGAGACACCATATATTTT
v_gene: TRBV4-3; len: 14; d_gene: .; j_gene: TRBJ2-7; abundance: .; CDR3aa: CASSQQEGGYEQYF; CDR3nt: TGCGCCAGCAGCCAACAAGAGGGCGGCTACGAGCAGTACTTC
v_gene: TRBV7-9; len: 15; d_gene: .; j_gene: TRBJ2-3; abundance: few; CDR3aa: CASSHDFHSTDTQYF; CDR3nt: TGTGCCAGCAGCCACGACTTCCATAGCACAGATACGCAGTATTTT
v_gene: TRBV4-2; len: 14; d_gene: .; j_gene: TRBJ2-3; abundance: .; CDR3aa: CASSVTGPPDTQYF; CDR3nt: TGTGCCAGCAGCGTAACAGGGCCCCCAGATACGCAGTATTTT